The T cell receptor beta chain described here comes from a study of siplizumab effects on memory and regulatory T cells. The CDR3 contains 16 residues. V was pared by 1 base and J by 7 bases, with 6 bases of the junction left unmatched. The germline V gene has CDR1 SGHNT and CDR2 YENEEA. Each sample contributed roughly 100,000 TCR templates to the assay. The method was immunoSEQ multiplex PCR; TCRdb's version includes in-frame clones alone and lacks a portion of them. The table has 90,000 to 120,000 clones, about 90% seen once; the top ten hold just over 2.5%. The origin of this receptor is a human donor in good health. Some clones in this sample may be carry-over from other donors' samples. The chain links TRBV11-3 to TRBJ2-1; 11 nucleotides agree with TRBD2. Sequenced sample: CD4+ T cells sorted from blood. The CDR3 DNA reads TGTGCCAGCAGCTTAGGGGCTAGCGGGAGGATGAATGAGCAGTTCTTC. As protein: CASSLGASGRMNEQFF.